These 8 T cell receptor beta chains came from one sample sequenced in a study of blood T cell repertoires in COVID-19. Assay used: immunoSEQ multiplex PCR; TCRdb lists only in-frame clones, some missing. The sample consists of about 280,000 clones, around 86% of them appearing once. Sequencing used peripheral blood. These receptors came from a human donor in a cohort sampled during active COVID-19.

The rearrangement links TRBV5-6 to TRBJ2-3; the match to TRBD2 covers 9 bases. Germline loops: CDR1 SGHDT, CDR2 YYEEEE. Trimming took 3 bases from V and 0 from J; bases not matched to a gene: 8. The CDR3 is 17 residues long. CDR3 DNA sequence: TGTGCCAGCAGCTCGCCGGTAGCGGGAGTGAGCACAGATACGCAGTATTTT. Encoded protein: CASSSPVAGVSTDTQYF.

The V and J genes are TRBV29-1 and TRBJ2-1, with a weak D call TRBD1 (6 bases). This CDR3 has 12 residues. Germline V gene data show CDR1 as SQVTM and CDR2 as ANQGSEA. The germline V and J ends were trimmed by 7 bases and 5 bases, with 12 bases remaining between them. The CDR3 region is CSAGGQNNEQFF. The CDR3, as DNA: TGCAGCGCCGGAGGACAGAACAATGAGCAGTTCTTC.

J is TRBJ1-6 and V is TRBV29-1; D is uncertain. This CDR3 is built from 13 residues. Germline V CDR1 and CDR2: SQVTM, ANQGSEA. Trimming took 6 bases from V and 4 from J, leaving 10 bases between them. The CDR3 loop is CSVREDYNSPLHF. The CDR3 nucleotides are TGCAGCGTCCGGGAAGATTATAATTCACCCCTCCACTTT.

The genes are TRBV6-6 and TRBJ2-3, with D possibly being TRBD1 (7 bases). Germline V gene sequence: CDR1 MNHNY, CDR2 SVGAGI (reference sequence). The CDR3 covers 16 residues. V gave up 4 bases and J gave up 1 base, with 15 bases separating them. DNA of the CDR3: TGTGCCAGCAGTTCGAGGGGGCGGGGTGGCACAGATACGCAGTATTTT. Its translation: CASSSRGRGGTDTQYF.

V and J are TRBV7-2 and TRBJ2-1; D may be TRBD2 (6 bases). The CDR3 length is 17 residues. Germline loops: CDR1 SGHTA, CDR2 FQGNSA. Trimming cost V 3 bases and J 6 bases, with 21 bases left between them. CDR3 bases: TGTGCCAGCAGCTTTCAGGGCGGGACTGAGGGTTCCAATGAGCAGTTCTTC. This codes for CASSFQGGTEGSNEQFF.

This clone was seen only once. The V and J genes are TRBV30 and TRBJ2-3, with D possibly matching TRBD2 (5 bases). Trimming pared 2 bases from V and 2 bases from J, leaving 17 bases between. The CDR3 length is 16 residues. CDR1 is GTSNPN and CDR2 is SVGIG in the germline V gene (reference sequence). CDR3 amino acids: CAWSRRGSLNTDTQYF. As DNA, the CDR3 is TGTGCCTGGAGTCGCCGGGGATCCCTGAACACAGATACGCAGTATTTT.

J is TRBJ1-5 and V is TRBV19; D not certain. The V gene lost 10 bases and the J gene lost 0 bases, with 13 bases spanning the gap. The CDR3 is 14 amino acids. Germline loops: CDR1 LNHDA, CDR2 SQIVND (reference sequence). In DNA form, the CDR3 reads TGTGCCACCGCGTGGGCGTCTAGCAATCAGCCCCAGCATTTT. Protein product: CATAWASSNQPQHF.

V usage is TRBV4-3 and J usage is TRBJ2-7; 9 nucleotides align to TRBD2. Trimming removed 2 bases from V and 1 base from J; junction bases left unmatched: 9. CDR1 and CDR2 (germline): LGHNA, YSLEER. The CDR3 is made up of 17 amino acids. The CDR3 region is CASSQRPSGVGSYEQYF. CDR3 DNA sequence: TGCGCCAGCAGCCAAAGGCCTAGCGGGGTCGGGTCCTACGAGCAGTACTTC.